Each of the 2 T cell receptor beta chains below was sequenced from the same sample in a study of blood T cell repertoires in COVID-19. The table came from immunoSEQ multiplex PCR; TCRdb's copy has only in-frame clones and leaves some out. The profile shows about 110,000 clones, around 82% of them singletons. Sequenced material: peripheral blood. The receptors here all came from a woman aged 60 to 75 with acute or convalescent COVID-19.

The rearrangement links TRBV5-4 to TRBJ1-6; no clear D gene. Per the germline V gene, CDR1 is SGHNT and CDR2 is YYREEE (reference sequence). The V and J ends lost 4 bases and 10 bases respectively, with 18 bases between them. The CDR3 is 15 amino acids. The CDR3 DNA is TGTGCCAGCAGCCCCCCGGGCGGGATCAGGTCACCCCTCCACTTT. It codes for CASSPPGGIRSPLHF.

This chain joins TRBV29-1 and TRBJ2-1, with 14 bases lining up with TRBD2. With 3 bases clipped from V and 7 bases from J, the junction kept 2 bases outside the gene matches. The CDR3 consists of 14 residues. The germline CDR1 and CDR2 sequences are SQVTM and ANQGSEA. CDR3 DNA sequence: TGCAGCGTTGAGGGGACTAGCGGGGGAAATGAGCAGTTCTTC. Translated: CSVEGTSGGNEQFF.